The 22 T cell receptor beta chains reported below all come from one sample, sequenced in a study of molecular identifiers for immune sequencing clone quantification. Each CDR3 protein is one row after TCRdb ran MiXCR on the PCR reads. The table lists tens of thousands of distinct CDR3 sequences, less than 20% of them singletons. Source material: naive CD8+ T cells from blood, with Jurkat cell RNA spiked in. Subset noted: FACS-sorted CD8+CD4-CCR7+CD45RA+ naive T cells. All receptors come from a human donor in good health. Some libraries in this study had Jurkat cell RNA spiked in.

The gene calls are TRBV7-9 and TRBJ1-1; possibly TRBD1 for D (6 bases). V lost 7 bases to trimming and J lost 4 bases, with 13 bases between them. CDR1 is SEHNR, CDR2 FQNEAQ, per germline (reference sequence). The CDR3 length is 13 residues. DNA for the CDR3: TGTGCCAGCACTACCGGGACATCCACTGAAGCTTTCTTT. Translation: CASTTGTSTEAFF.

This clonotype was counted ten times or more. The chain couples TRBV6-5 to TRBJ2-1; D ambiguous. Germline V gene lookup returns CDR1 MNHEY and CDR2 SVGAGI. V dropped 7 bases and J dropped 0 bases, with 22 bases sitting between them. The CDR3 sequence is 18 residues long. The CDR3 reads CASIEVAEPRFSYNEQFF. The CDR3 region has the DNA TGTGCCAGCATCGAGGTTGCGGAACCCAGATTCTCCTACAATGAGCAGTTCTTC.

The chain combines TRBV5-8 with TRBJ1-1, with TRBD1 matching 8 bases. CDR1 SGHTS and CDR2 YDEGEE come from the germline V gene. V dropped 7 bases and J dropped 14; count of bases not matched to a gene: 16. The CDR3 extends over 13 amino acids. This chain's CDR3 is CASSPLTGAEVFF. The CDR3 DNA follows: TGTGCCAGCTCTCCCTTGACAGGGGCGGAAGTCTTCTTT.

V gene TRBV10-2 combines with J gene TRBJ2-7; D remains unclear. The CDR3 runs to 13 residues. CDR1 and CDR2 (germline): WSHSY, SAAADI. V lost 9 bases and J lost 3, with 15 bases in between. The CDR3 protein is CASCIGPGYEQYF. The CDR3 DNA sequence: TGCGCCAGTTGTATCGGGCCTGGCTACGAGCAGTACTTC.

This clonotype was counted ten times or more. The V gene is TRBV6-5, the J gene TRBJ2-7; D may be TRBD1 (6 bases). Germline V gives CDR1 MNHEY, CDR2 SVGAGI. This CDR3 is built from 15 residues. Between the trimmed V and J ends, which lost 2 bases and 0 bases, there was a span of 11 bases. CDR3 nucleotides: TGTGCCAGCAGTTACGGGGGCCTTAGCTCCTACGAGCAGTACTTC. It codes for CASSYGGLSSYEQYF.

This clonotype has only a few counts. An end of the junction does not agree with germline; a read error may underlie this. The chain has TRBV5-6 and TRBJ1-3; no definite D call. The CDR3 covers 15 residues. Per germline, CDR1 SGHDT and CDR2 YYEEEE. The CDR3: CASSPEFASGSTIYF. The CDR3 DNA sequence: TGTGCCAGCAGTCCAGAATTTGCCTCTGGAAGCACCATATATTTT.

Comments on this clonotype: This may be a read error: a much more frequent sequence differs by one nucleotide. The chain carries TRBV11-2 and TRBJ1-1, with a tentative D call TRBD1 (6 bases). Germline lookup yields CDR1 SGHAT and CDR2 FQNNGV. The CDR3 length is 17 residues. CDR3 nucleotides: TGTGCCAGCAGCTTAAACCCCACCCCAGGGGAGAACGCTGAAGCTTTCTTT. Its protein is CASSLNPTPGENAEAFF.

This clonotype appeared many times. This CDR3 reads CASSLAAGQGYEQYF. CDR3 DNA: TGTGCCAGCAGCTTAGCCGCGGGACAGGGCTACGAGCAGTACTTC. This chain joins TRBV7-9 and TRBJ2-7; 9 nucleotides match TRBD1. Per the germline V gene, CDR1 is SEHNR and CDR2 is FQNEAQ (reference sequence). V lost 0 bases and J lost 3; bases outside the gene matches: 3. The CDR3 contains 15 residues.

In its sample, this clonotype was seen many times. The rearrangement joins TRBV7-9 to TRBJ2-1, with TRBD2 identical over 8 bases. The V gene end was trimmed by 5 bases and the J gene end by 4 bases; junction bases not matched to a gene: 7. Germline CDR1 is SEHNR and CDR2 is FQNEAQ (reference sequence). This CDR3 contains 15 residues. CDR3 DNA: TGTGCCAGCAGCCCGGGACTAGATCAGTACAATGAGCAGTTCTTC. Translating it yields CASSPGLDQYNEQFF.

The chain combines TRBV30 with TRBJ2-7, with TRBD2 as a possible D gene (5 bases). V was pared by 4 bases and J by 0 bases, with 13 bases between. This CDR3 has 14 residues. Germline CDR1 and CDR2: GTSNPN and SVGIG (reference sequence). The CDR3 spells CAWTGGVYSYEQYF. For the CDR3, the DNA is TGTGCCTGGACAGGAGGTGTATACTCCTACGAGCAGTACTTC. Together with reference TRBV30 and TRBJ2-7, the CDR3 gives the full variable domain: SQTIHQWPATLVQPVGSPLSLECTVEGTSNPNLYWYRQAAGRGLQLLFYSVGIGQISSEVPQNLSASRPQDRQFILSSKKLLLSDSGFYLCAWTGGVYSYEQYFGPGTRLTVT.

This clonotype has at least ten counts. J is TRBJ2-6 and V is TRBV29-1; 11 bases fit TRBD2. Germline values: CDR1 SQVTM, CDR2 ANQGSEA. V dropped 6 bases and J dropped 4; count of bases not matched to a gene: 17. This CDR3 comprises 19 residues. The CDR3 sequence is CSVQLVGLADIKGANVLTF. In nucleotides, the CDR3 is TGCAGCGTGCAGCTCGTGGGACTAGCGGATATAAAGGGGGCCAACGTCCTGACTTTC.

This clonotype has ten or more counts. The genes are TRBV4-3 and TRBJ1-3; no reliable D call. The CDR3 loop spans 16 amino acids. CDR1 is LGHNA, CDR2 YSLEER, per germline. V was pared by 0 bases and J by 0 bases, with 9 bases between. In DNA form, the CDR3 reads TGCGCCAGCAGCCAAGATTGGGTTATCTCTGGAAACACCATATATTTT. Translating gives CASSQDWVISGNTIYF.

This clonotype is termed medium-sized (0.01 to 0.1%). The V gene is TRBV7-9, the J gene TRBJ2-6, with no clear D. The CDR3 has 17 residues. Deletions cut 2 bases from V and 1 base from J, with 12 bases between. Germline V gene lookup returns CDR1 SEHNR and CDR2 FQNEAQ (reference sequence). The CDR3 is CASSLNDGGSGANVLTF. DNA of the CDR3: TGTGCCAGCAGCTTAAACGATGGTGGTTCTGGGGCCAACGTCCTGACTTTC.

This clonotype was seen only a few times. This may stem from a read error, because a much larger clone lies one nucleotide away. This sequence joins TRBV27 and TRBJ2-3; 7 bases match TRBD2. CDR3 size: 15 residues. CDR1 is MNHEY and CDR2 is SMNVEV in the germline V gene (reference sequence). V was pared by 7 bases and J by 2 bases, with 9 bases of the junction left unmatched. CDR3 residues: CASNSLATNTDTQYF. As DNA, the CDR3 is TGTGCCAGCAATTCACTAGCGACAAACACAGATACGCAGTATTTT.

Ten or more counts support this clonotype. The rearrangement uses TRBV4-1 and TRBJ2-1, with TRBD2 identical over 8 bases. In germline, CDR1 is MGHRA, CDR2 YSYEKL. CDR3 length: 17 amino acids. V trimming: 0 bases; J trimming: 4 bases; junction bases outside the gene matches: 8. The CDR3 protein is CASSQEATGGRYNEQFF. The CDR3 coding sequence is TGCGCCAGCAGCCAAGAGGCAACGGGGGGGCGTTACAATGAGCAGTTCTTC.

This clonotype was seen many times. This chain connects TRBV6-1 to TRBJ2-3, with D perhaps assigned TRBD1 or TRBD2 (7 bases each). The length of the CDR3 is 16 residues. Germline loops: CDR1 MNHNS, CDR2 SASEGT. V was shortened by 2 bases and J by 1 base, with 13 bases between the two germline ends. The CDR3 loop reads CASSEQGGGRTDTQYF. DNA for the CDR3: TGTGCCAGCAGTGAACAGGGGGGGGGCCGCACAGATACGCAGTATTTT.

This clonotype was found many times. This rearrangement joins TRBV4-1 to TRBJ1-1; D gene ambiguous. Germline V gene sequence: CDR1 MGHRA, CDR2 YSYEKL. The CDR3 loop spans 15 amino acids. V gave up 3 bases and J gave up 0 bases, with 11 bases separating them. The CDR3 spells CASSHGVGVNTEAFF. The CDR3 DNA reads as TGCGCCAGCAGCCACGGCGTGGGCGTGAACACTGAAGCTTTCTTT.

Many counts were recorded for this clonotype. An end of the junction differs from the germline gene, which may be a read error. This CDR3 is CAWSGLLYSEQFF. In DNA form, the CDR3 reads TGTGCCTGGAGCGGGCTGTTATACAGTGAGCAGTTCTTC. The V call is TRBV30, the J call TRBJ2-1; D is ambiguous. Germline V CDR1 and CDR2: GTSNPN, SVGIG (reference sequence). The CDR3 contains 13 residues.

This clonotype has ten or more counts. This chain uses TRBV4-3 with TRBJ2-1; the D call may be TRBD1 or TRBD2 (5 bases each). Germline V gene sequence: CDR1 LGHNA, CDR2 YSLEER. The CDR3 runs 13 residues. V was shortened by 0 bases and J by 10 bases, with 10 bases between the two germline ends. The CDR3 coding sequence is TGCGCCAGCAGCCAAGATGGGGGATACGAGCAGTTCTTC. Its translation: CASSQDGGYEQFF.

The table lists this clonotype with a count of one. One end of the junction varies from germline; a read error may be responsible. V gene TRBV27 combines with J gene TRBJ1-1; D gene uncertain. The CDR3 extends over 15 amino acids. The germline V gene encodes CDR1 MNHEY and CDR2 SMNVEV (reference sequence). The CDR3 DNA sequence: TGTGCCGGCAGTTTACCGTTCAAGGCGAACACTGAAGCTTTCTTT. Encoded protein: CAGSLPFKANTEAFF.

This clonotype has at least ten counts. The chain joins TRBV4-3 to TRBJ2-7; 9 bases line up with TRBD2. Germline trimming cut 0 bases from V and 0 bases from J; bases unmatched to any gene: 3. The CDR3 has 16 amino acids. CDR1 LGHNA and CDR2 YSLEER come from the germline V gene. The CDR3 DNA sequence: TGCGCCAGCAGCCAAGATACTAGCGGGTACTCCTACGAGCAGTACTTC. This translates into CASSQDTSGYSYEQYF.

The chain joins TRBV29-1 to TRBJ1-1; no firm D call. The germline V gene has CDR1 SQVTM and CDR2 ANQGSEA. V lost 7 bases and J lost 3, with 6 bases in between. The CDR3 is 10 residues long. The CDR3 bases are TGCAGCGGTGCGGACACTGAAGCTTTCTTT. Its translation is CSGADTEAFF.